This entry features one T cell receptor beta chain sequence. Its antigen is as yet unknown. TCRdb reanalysed the reads using MiXCR and keeps one entry per CDR3 protein. The sample gives about 500,000 distinct CDR3 sequences, 25% to 35% of which show up once; roughly 15% is in the top ten. The CDR3 totals 17 residues. Looked up from germline, CDR1 is MGHDK and CDR2 is SYGVNS. With V trimmed by 4 bases and J by 0 bases, 6 bases remained unmatched. These data belong to a study of T cell repertoires in cytomegalovirus infection. Turning to the study itself: From public TCR beta signatures came an indication of both CMV infection and matching HLA type.

This TCR was recovered from a human donor in good health (CMV status not recorded). Some clones in this sample may be carry-over from other donors' samples. V and J are TRBV25-1 and TRBJ2-1, with 10 nucleotides matching TRBD2. The input for sequencing was cultured PBMCs, taken from culture after CMV antigen stimulation. Here the CDR3 reads CASSGLAGAGSYNEQFF. DNA for the CDR3: TGTGCCAGCAGTGGCCTAGCGGGAGCCGGCTCCTACAATGAGCAGTTCTTC.